Below are 19 T cell receptor beta chains sequenced from a single sample in a study of blood T cell repertoires in COVID-19. Only in-frame clones appear in the TCRdb table, and some are missing; sequencing was by immunoSEQ multiplex PCR. The sample lists around 150,000 clones, 70% to 85% seen once, with approximately 21% in the top ten. The sequencing sample was made of peripheral blood. The receptors were gathered from an elderly woman with acute or convalescent COVID-19.

The gene calls are TRBV7-2 and TRBJ1-2; 8 bases are a match to TRBD1. This CDR3 contains 15 residues. J gave up 4 bases and V 1 base, and 5 bases lay outside the gene matches. Germline assignment: CDR1 SGHTA and CDR2 FQGNSA. CDR3 sequence (DNA): TGTGCCAGCAGCTTAGACAGGGGGGATAGCTATGGCTACACCTTC. Translated: CASSLDRGDSYGYTF.

The rearrangement uses TRBV7-2 and TRBJ2-5, with 8 bases matching TRBD1. V lost 4 bases to trimming and J lost 2 bases; unmatched junction nucleotides: 9. Germline V gene sequence: CDR1 SGHTA, CDR2 FQGNSA. CDR3 length equals 16 residues. The CDR3 here is CASSSGRQGTQETQYF. The CDR3 DNA is TGTGCCAGCAGCTCGGGAAGACAGGGGACTCAAGAGACCCAGTACTTC. The variable domain in full, completed from reference TRBV7-2 and TRBJ2-5, reads GAGVSQSPSNKVTEKGKDVELRCDPISGHTALYWYRQSLGQGLEFLIYFQGNSAPDKSGLPSDRFSAERTGGSVSTLTIQRTQQEDSAVYLCASSSGRQGTQETQYFGPGTRLLVL.

V is TRBV19 and J is TRBJ1-2; D remains ambiguous. V was shortened by 3 bases and J by 0 bases, with 14 bases between the two germline ends. The CDR3 runs 16 residues. Germline values: CDR1 LNHDA, CDR2 SQIVND (reference sequence). The DNA for the CDR3 is TGTGCCAGTAGTATCGTGACGACAAGTTCTAACTATGGCTACACCTTC. Translating gives CASSIVTTSSNYGYTF.

This clone was picked up one time. The gene calls are TRBV3-1 (or the pseudogene TRBV3-2) and TRBJ1-4; D unresolved. V gave up 0 bases and J gave up 7 bases, with 18 bases separating them. The CDR3 has 17 residues. Looked up from germline, CDR1 is LGHDT and CDR2 is YNNKEL (reference sequence). CDR3 sequence: CASSQDPLAPGLEKLFF. Here the CDR3 DNA reads TGTGCCAGCAGCCAAGATCCCTTAGCACCGGGTCTTGAAAAACTGTTTTTT.

Comments on this clone: Other DNA sequences within the sample encode an identical CDR3. The CDR3 region has the DNA TGTGCCAGCAGCTTAGGAGGGACTGGAAACACCATATATTTT. Translated, it gives CASSLGGTGNTIYF. The rearrangement uses TRBV7-9 and TRBJ1-3; D unresolved. Trimming took off 1 base at V and 2 bases at J, with 6 bases between the two ends. CDR1 is SEHNR, CDR2 FQNEAQ, per germline (reference sequence). The CDR3 has 14 residues. Full variable domain (missing parts from reference TRBV7-9 and TRBJ1-3): DTGVSQNPRHKITKRGQNVTFRCDPISEHNRLYWYRQTLGQGPEFLTYFQNEAQLEKSRLLSDRFSAERPKGSFSTLEIQRTEQGDSAMYLCASSLGGTGNTIYFGEGSWLTVV.

The table lists this clone with a count of one. The chain recombines TRBV9 with TRBJ2-1, with 9 bases lining up with TRBD2. Germline V gene data show CDR1 as SGDLS and CDR2 as YYNGEE. This CDR3 comprises 15 residues. V lost 0 bases, J lost 5 bases, and 3 bases stayed unmatched. The CDR3 nucleotides read TGTGCCAGCAGCGTAGGACTAGCGGTTAACAATGAGCAGTTCTTC. Protein: CASSVGLAVNNEQFF.

This clone came up once. This chain uses TRBV24-1 with TRBJ1-1, with a possible D match to TRBD1 (6 bases). V lost 7 bases, J lost 1 base, and 6 bases lay in between. The CDR3 length is 12 residues. Germline V gives CDR1 KGHDR, CDR2 SFDVKD. The CDR3 DNA reads TGTGCCACCAGGGGGGCGAACACTGAAGCTTTCTTT. Its translation: CATRGANTEAFF.

This chain connects TRBV18 to TRBJ2-2; 10 bases fit TRBD2. V gave up 3 bases and J gave up 1 base; unmatched junction bases: 8. Germline CDR1 reads KGHSH; CDR2 reads LQKENI. CDR3 length equals 18 residues. This chain's CDR3 is CASSPTTSGYLNTGELFF. The CDR3 DNA reads TGTGCCAGCTCACCGACGACTAGCGGGTACTTGAACACCGGGGAGCTGTTTTTT.

The chain has TRBV6-1 and TRBJ1-1; D gene unclear. The CDR3 consists of 15 residues. CDR1 and CDR2 (germline): MNHNS, SASEGT. V dropped 0 bases and J dropped 0 bases, with 8 bases sitting between them. This CDR3 reads CASSEAGLVNTEAFF. The DNA of the CDR3 is TGTGCCAGCAGTGAAGCTGGACTCGTGAACACTGAAGCTTTCTTT.

The chain links TRBV18 to TRBJ2-2; the D gene is possibly TRBD1 (6 bases). Between the trimmed V and J ends, which lost 6 bases and 4 bases, there was a span of 12 bases. Germline V gene lookup returns CDR1 KGHSH and CDR2 LQKENI. The CDR3 length is 14 residues. The chain's CDR3 is CASSLGGSTGELFF. The CDR3 DNA is TGTGCCAGCTCGTTAGGGGGAAGCACCGGGGAGCTGTTTTTT. Full variable domain (remainder filled in from reference TRBV18 and TRBJ2-2): NAGVMQNPRHLVRRRGQEARLRCSPMKGHSHVYWYRQLPEEGLKFMVYLQKENIIDESGMPKERFSAEFPKEGPSILRIQQVVRGDSAAYFCASSLGGSTGELFFGEGSRLTVL.

DNA for the CDR3: TGCAGCGTTGTAGGGGGACTAGCGGGAGTAACCTACAATGAGCAGTTCTTC. Amino acids: CSVVGGLAGVTYNEQFF. The V and J genes are TRBV29-1 and TRBJ2-1, with 14 bases aligning to TRBD2. Trimming removed 4 bases from V and 2 bases from J; junction bases left unmatched: 7. This CDR3 region has 17 residues. CDR1 and CDR2 from the germline V gene are SQVTM and ANQGSEA.

The V call is TRBV5-1, the J call TRBJ2-3; D not resolved. CDR1 SGHRS and CDR2 YFSETQ come from the germline V gene. Trimming took off 4 bases at V and 4 bases at J, with 16 bases between the two ends. CDR3 length: 15 amino acids. CDR3 nucleotide sequence: TGCGCCAGCAGCCGCCTCGGCGGTCGGTCAGATACGCAGTATTTT. Its translation: CASSRLGGRSDTQYF.

J is TRBJ2-7 and V is TRBV7-9; 9 bases match TRBD1. With V trimmed by 9 bases and J by 7 bases, 13 bases remained unmatched. There are 14 residues in the CDR3. Germline CDR1 is SEHNR and CDR2 is FQNEAQ (reference sequence). In DNA form, the CDR3 reads TGTGCCAGGTGGGCCGACAGGGGGGTGATTGAGCAGTACTTC. This translates into CARWADRGVIEQYF.

The V and J genes are TRBV21-1 and TRBJ2-3; TRBD1 is taken as the D call from the table, unchecked against the DNA. TRBV21-1 is marked as a pseudogene. This CDR3 has 17 residues. The CDR3 loop reads CASRESGGQINTDTQYF. The CDR3 nucleotides read TGTGCCAGCAGAGAAAGTGGGGGACAGATAAACACAGATACGCAGTATTTT.

V gene TRBV10-3 combines with J gene TRBJ2-7, with D perhaps TRBD2 (7 bases). The V gene lost 3 bases and the J gene lost 0 bases, with 15 bases spanning the gap. The CDR3 contains 16 residues. Germline CDR1 and CDR2: ENHRY and SYGVKD. DNA for the CDR3: TGTGCCATCAGTGACGAGGGGGGGCCGGTCTCCTACGAGCAGTACTTC. This sequence encodes CAISDEGGPVSYEQYF.

The chain has TRBV29-1 and TRBJ2-1; maybe TRBD1 (5 bases). CDR1 SQVTM and CDR2 ANQGSEA come from the germline V gene. This CDR3 has 17 amino acids. V lost 4 bases, J lost 6 bases, and 25 bases lay in between. The CDR3 DNA reads as TGCAGCGTTGCTTCCTCTTTTTCTTTGGGCAGGGCCAATGAGCAGTTCTTC. As protein: CSVASSFSLGRANEQFF.

The V and J genes are TRBV4-1 and TRBJ2-7; 8 positions match TRBD2. Germline V gene lookup returns CDR1 MGHRA and CDR2 YSYEKL. J gave up 5 bases and V 4 bases, and 7 bases lay outside the gene matches. This CDR3 has 14 amino acids. The CDR3 protein is CASSLGRAKDEQYF. The CDR3 nucleotides read TGCGCCAGCAGCCTCGGGAGGGCCAAGGACGAGCAGTACTTC.

The rearrangement joins TRBV12-5 to TRBJ1-1; 9 nucleotides line up with TRBD1. V lost 6 bases, J lost 5 bases, and 10 bases stayed unmatched. The CDR3 sequence is 15 residues long. Germline lookup yields CDR1 LGHNT and CDR2 FRNRAP. In DNA form, the CDR3 reads TGTGCTAGTGGAACTCAACAGGGGGCGCGGACTGAAGCTTTCTTT. Its protein product is CASGTQQGARTEAFF.

This clone was seen once. The chain combines TRBV3-1 (or the pseudogene TRBV3-2) with TRBJ2-2; 12 positions agree with TRBD2. This CDR3 is 15 amino acids long. The V and J ends lost 6 bases and 5 bases, in that order; junction bases with no gene match: 4. CDR1 is LGHDT and CDR2 is YNNKEL in the germline V gene (reference sequence). CDR3 in DNA: TGTGCCAGCAGGCTAGCGGGAGGGCGTACCGGGGAGCTGTTTTTT. This translates into CASRLAGGRTGELFF.